By share, the clone carrying this T cell receptor beta chain counts as medium-sized. Sequencing used immunoSEQ multiplex PCR; TCRdb keeps in-frame clones, though not all of them. The table includes roughly 24,000 clones, roughly 86% detected once. This sample is part of a study of T cells in narcolepsy. This CDR3 region has 16 residues. The V end was cut by 5 bases, the J end by 4 bases, with 22 bases between. In germline, CDR1 is SGHNT, CDR2 YYREEE (reference sequence). V gene TRBV5-4 combines with J gene TRBJ2-7, with a weak D call TRBD1 (7 bases). The receptor comes from a human donor in good health. What was sequenced was memory (CD45RA-) CD4+ T cells from blood. This CDR3 is CASRNFQETGRYEQYF. The CDR3 coding sequence is TGTGCCAGCAGGAATTTTCAGGAGACAGGGAGGTACGAGCAGTACTTC.